The 2 T cell receptor beta chains in this list originate from one sample, sequenced in a study of cytomegalovirus exposure and HLA in healthy donors. 60 Vbeta and 13 Jbeta primers were used in PCR. Clones were read by immunoSEQ multiplex PCR, and TCRdb kept only the in-frame ones, dropping some. The sample lists roughly 190,000 clones, roughly 80% occurring once. Sequenced input: PBMCs. These receptors came from a man aged 40-49 years in good health and CMV-seropositive.

CDR3 sequence (DNA): TGTGCCAGCAGCTTATTCGGGGGGGAGACTAGCGGGACAGGCACAGATACGCAGTATTTT. It translates to CASSLFGGETSGTGTDTQYF. The chain employs TRBV7-6 and TRBJ2-3; the match to TRBD2 covers 11 bases. Per germline, CDR1 SGHVS and CDR2 FNYEAQ. Germline trimming cut 2 bases from V and 1 base from J; bases unmatched to any gene: 14. The CDR3 is 20 residues long.

To note about this clone: This specimen includes other DNA sequences encoding the same CDR3. V usage is TRBV7-2 and J usage is TRBJ2-3; 7 bases line up with TRBD2. The germline V gene has CDR1 SGHTA and CDR2 FQGNSA. The V and J ends lost 5 bases and 1 base, in that order; junction bases with no gene match: 6. The CDR3 length is 15 residues. CDR3 coding DNA: TGTGCCAGCAGCCCCCGGGGAGGGGGCACAGATACGCAGTATTTT. Its protein is CASSPRGGGTDTQYF. Full variable domain (missing parts from reference TRBV7-2 and TRBJ2-3): GAGVSQSPSNKVTEKGKDVELRCDPISGHTALYWYRQSLGQGLEFLIYFQGNSAPDKSGLPSDRFSAERTGGSVSTLTIQRTQQEDSAVYLCASSPRGGGTDTQYFGPGTRLTVL.